This T cell receptor beta chain was obtained from a study of blood T cell repertoires in COVID-19. Study details: The United States, Italy and Spain provided the acute and convalescent COVID-19 samples. T cells, B-cell-depleted T cells, or PBMCs provided the cDNA or gDNA that served as material.

The CDR3 runs 15 residues. CDR1 is LNHDA and CDR2 is SQIVND in the germline V gene (reference sequence). J gave up 1 base and V 1 base, and 1 base lay outside the gene matches. Original processing notes: Amplification of reference gene primers was used by the study to estimate nucleated cell counts. Generated by immunoSEQ multiplex PCR, the TCRdb table keeps only in-frame clones and is missing some. V and J calls and clone size are those listed in that table; D and trimming were worked out from the DNA. The sample has fewer than 70,000 clones; 75% to 95% are singletons. The material sequenced was peripheral blood. This chain connects TRBV19 to TRBJ1-2; 9 nucleotides match TRBD1. The TCR comes from a woman aged 80 or over with active COVID-19. For the CDR3, the DNA is TGTGCCAGTAGTATAGGGGACAGGGTTAACTATGGCTACACCTTC. Translated, it gives CASSIGDRVNYGYTF.